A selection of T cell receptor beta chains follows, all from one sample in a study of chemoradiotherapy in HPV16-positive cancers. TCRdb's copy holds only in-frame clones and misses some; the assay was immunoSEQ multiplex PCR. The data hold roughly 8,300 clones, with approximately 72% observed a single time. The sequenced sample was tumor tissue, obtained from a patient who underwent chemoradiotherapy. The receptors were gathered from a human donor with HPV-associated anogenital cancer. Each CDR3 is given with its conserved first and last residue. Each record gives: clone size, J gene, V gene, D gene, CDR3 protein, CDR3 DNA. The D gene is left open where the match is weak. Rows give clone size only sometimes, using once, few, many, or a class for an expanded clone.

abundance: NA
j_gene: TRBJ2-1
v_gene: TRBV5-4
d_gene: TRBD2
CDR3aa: CASSFGLAGGNSPGVQFF
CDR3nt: TGTGCCAGCAGCTTTGGCCTAGCGGGAGGAAATTCCCCAGGGGTGCAGTTCTTC

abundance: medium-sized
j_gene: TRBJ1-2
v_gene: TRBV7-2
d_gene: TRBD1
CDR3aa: CASSPGTGLKGGYTF
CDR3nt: TGTGCCAGCAGCCCTGGGACAGGGCTCAAGGGGGGCTACACCTTC

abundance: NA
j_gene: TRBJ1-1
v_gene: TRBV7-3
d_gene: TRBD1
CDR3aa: CASSSGTVSTEAFF
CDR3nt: TGTGCCAGCAGCTCAGGGACAGTTTCCACTGAAGCTTTCTTT

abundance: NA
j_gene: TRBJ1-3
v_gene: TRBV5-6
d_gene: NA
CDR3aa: CASSLRANSGNTIYF
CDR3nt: TGTGCCAGCAGCTTACGGGCCAACTCTGGAAACACCATATATTTT

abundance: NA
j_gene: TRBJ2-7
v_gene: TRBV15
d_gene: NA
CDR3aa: CATSRDRASYEQYF
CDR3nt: TGTGCCACCAGCAGAGACAGGGCATCCTACGAGCAGTACTTC

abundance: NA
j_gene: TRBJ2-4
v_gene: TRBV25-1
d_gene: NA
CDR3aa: CASSDGQRLAKNIQYF
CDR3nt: TGTGCCAGCAGTGACGGGCAGCGACTAGCCAAAAACATTCAGTACTTC

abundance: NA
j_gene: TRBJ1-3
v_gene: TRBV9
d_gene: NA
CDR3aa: CASSVADSGNTIYF
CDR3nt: TGTGCCAGCAGCGTAGCCGACTCTGGAAACACCATATATTTT

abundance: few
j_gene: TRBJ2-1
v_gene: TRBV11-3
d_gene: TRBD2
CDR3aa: CASIQGTTYNEQFF
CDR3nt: TGTGCCAGCATCCAAGGGACTACCTACAATGAGCAGTTCTTC

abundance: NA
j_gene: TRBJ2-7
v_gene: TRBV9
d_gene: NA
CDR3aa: CASSVSPGEVYEQYF
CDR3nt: TGTGCCAGCAGCGTCTCCCCGGGAGAGGTCTACGAGCAGTACTTC

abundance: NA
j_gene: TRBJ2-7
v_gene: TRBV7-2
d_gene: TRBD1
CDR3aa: CASRPGQGGPYEQYF
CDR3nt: TGTGCCAGCAGACCGGGACAGGGGGGCCCCTACGAGCAGTACTTC

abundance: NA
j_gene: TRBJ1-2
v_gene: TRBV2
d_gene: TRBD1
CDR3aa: CASREQGNGYTF
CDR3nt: TGTGCCAGCAGAGAACAGGGGAATGGCTACACCTTC

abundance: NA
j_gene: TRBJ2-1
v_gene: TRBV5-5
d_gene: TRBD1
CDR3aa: CASSFNRGLPGNEQFF
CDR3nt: TGTGCCAGCAGCTTTAACAGGGGGTTACCTGGTAATGAGCAGTTCTTC

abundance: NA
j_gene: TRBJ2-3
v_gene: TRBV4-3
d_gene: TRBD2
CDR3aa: CASSQQRESTDTQYF
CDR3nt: TGCGCCAGCAGCCAACAGCGGGAGAGCACAGATACGCAGTATTTT

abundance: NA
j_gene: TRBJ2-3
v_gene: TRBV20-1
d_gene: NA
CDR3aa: CSAYRQDTQYF
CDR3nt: TGCAGTGCTTATAGACAAGATACGCAGTATTTT

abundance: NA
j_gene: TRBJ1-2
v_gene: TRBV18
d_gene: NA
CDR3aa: CASSPGQGLYLHYGYTF
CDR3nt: TGTGCCAGCTCACCAGGGCAGGGCCTATACCTACACTATGGCTACACCTTC

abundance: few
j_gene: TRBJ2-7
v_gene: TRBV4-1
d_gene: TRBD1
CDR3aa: CASSHLPTGKNYEQYF
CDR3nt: TGCGCCAGCAGCCATCTCCCGACAGGGAAAAACTACGAGCAGTACTTC

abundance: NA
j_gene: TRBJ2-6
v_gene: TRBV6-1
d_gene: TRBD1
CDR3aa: CASRGTAYGANVLTF
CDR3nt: TGTGCCAGCAGGGGGACAGCCTATGGGGCCAACGTCCTGACTTTC

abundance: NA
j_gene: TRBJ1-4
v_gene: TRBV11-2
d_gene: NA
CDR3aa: CASSLGEKLFF
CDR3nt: TGTGCCAGCAGCTTGGGTGAAAAACTGTTTTTT

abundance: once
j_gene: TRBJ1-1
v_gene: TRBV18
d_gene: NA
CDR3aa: CASSQGRGNTEAFF
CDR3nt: TGTGCCAGCTCACAGGGGAGGGGGAACACTGAAGCTTTCTTT

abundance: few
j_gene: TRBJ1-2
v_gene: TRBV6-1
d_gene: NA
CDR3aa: CASSVRQDYGYTF
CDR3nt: TGTGCCAGCAGTGTTAGACAGGACTATGGCTACACCTTC

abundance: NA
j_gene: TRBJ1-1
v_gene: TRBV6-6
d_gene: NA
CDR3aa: CASSLGGVGNTEAFF
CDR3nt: TGTGCCAGCAGCTTAGGGGGGGTGGGGAACACTGAAGCTTTCTTT

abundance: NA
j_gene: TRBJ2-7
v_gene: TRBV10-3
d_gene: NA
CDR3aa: CAINQGPNEQYF
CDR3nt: TGTGCCATCAACCAGGGACCCAACGAGCAGTACTTC

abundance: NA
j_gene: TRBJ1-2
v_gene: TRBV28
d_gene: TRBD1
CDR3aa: CASTLEGGHYGYTF
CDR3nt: TGTGCCAGCACCCTTGAAGGGGGCCACTATGGCTACACCTTC

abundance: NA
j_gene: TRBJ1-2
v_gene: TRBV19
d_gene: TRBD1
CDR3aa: CASSLPGQGAYGYTF
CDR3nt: TGTGCCAGTAGTTTACCGGGACAGGGGGCCTATGGCTACACCTTC

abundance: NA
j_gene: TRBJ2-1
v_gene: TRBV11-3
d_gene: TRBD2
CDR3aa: CASSGGSSIHEQFF
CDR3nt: TGTGCCAGCAGTGGCGGGAGCTCCATCCATGAGCAGTTCTTC

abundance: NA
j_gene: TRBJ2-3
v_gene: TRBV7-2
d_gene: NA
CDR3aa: CASSLEQGGTDTQYF
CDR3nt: TGTGCCAGCAGCTTAGAGCAGGGGGGGACGGATACGCAGTATTTT

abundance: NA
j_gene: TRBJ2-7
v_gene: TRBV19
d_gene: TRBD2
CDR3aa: CASSGSGRVVDEQYF
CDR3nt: TGTGCCAGTAGTGGTAGCGGGAGAGTTGTAGACGAGCAGTACTTC

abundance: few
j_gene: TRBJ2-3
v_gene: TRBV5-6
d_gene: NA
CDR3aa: CASSSEAPLLDTQYF
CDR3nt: TGTGCCAGCAGCTCGGAGGCCCCGTTGCTAGATACGCAGTATTTT

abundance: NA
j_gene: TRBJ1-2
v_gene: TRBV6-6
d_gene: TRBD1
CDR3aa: CASKQDRNYGYTF
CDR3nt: TGTGCCAGCAAACAGGACAGGAACTATGGCTACACCTTC

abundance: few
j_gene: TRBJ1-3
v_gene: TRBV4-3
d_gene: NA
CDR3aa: CASSQDFRESGNTIYF
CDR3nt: TGCGCCAGCAGCCAAGATTTCAGGGAGTCTGGAAACACCATATATTTT

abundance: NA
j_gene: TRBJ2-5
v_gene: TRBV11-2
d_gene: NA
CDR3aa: CASITRDSPETQYF
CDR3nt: TGTGCCAGCATCACCCGGGACTCCCCGGAGACCCAGTACTTC

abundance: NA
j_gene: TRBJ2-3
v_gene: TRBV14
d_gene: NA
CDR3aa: CASSQPTFGGRSTDTQYF
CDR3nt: TGTGCCAGCAGCCAACCGACTTTTGGGGGAAGGAGCACAGATACGCAGTATTTT

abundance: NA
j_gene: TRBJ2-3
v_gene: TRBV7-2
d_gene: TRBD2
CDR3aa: CASSRTYGGKGTDTQYF
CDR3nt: TGTGCCAGCAGCCGCACTTACGGGGGGAAGGGCACAGATACGCAGTATTTT

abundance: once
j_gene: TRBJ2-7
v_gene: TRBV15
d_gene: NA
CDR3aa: CATSRDGSAEYEQYF
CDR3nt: TGTGCCACCAGCAGAGACGGGAGTGCGGAGTACGAGCAGTACTTC

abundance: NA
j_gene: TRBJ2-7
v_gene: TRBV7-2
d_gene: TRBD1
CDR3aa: CASSSGQDLTYEQYF
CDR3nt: TGTGCCAGCAGCTCGGGACAGGACCTTACCTACGAGCAGTACTTC

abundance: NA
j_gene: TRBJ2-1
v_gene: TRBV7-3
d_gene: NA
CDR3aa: CASSLEGLINEQFF
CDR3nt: TGTGCCAGCAGCTTAGAGGGGCTGATCAATGAGCAGTTCTTC

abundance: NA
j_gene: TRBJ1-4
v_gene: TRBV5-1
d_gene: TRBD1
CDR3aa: CASSTGGEEKLFF
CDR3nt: TGCGCCAGCAGCACAGGGGGCGAAGAAAAACTGTTTTTT

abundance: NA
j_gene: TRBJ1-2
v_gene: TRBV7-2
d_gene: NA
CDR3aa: CASSPTSGIGYTF
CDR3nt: TGTGCCAGCAGCCCAACATCGGGGATCGGCTACACCTTC

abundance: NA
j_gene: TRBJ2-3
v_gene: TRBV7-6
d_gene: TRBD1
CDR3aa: CASSLRPGQRTDTQYF
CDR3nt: TGTGCCAGCAGCTTAAGACCGGGACAGAGGACAGATACGCAGTATTTT

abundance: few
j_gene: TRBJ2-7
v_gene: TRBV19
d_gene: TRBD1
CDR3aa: CASSQDRGGEQYF
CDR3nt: TGTGCCAGTAGCCAGGACAGGGGCGGCGAGCAGTACTTC

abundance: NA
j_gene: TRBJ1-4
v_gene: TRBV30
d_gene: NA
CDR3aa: CAWSTDDAPYGKLFF
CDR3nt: TGTGCCTGGAGTACAGATGATGCCCCATATGGAAAACTGTTTTTT

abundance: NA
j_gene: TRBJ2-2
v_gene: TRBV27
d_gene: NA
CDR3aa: CASSLSTLTGWNTGELFF
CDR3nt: TGTGCCAGCAGTTTATCGACTTTGACAGGTTGGAACACCGGGGAGCTGTTTTTT

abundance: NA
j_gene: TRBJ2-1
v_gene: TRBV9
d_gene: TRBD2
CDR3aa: CASSVTTGTSGAGRFF
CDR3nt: TGTGCCAGCAGCGTAACAACCGGGACTAGCGGGGCCGGGCGGTTCTTC

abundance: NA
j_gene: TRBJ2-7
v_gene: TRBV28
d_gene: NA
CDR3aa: CASSLGLSGDEQYF
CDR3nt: TGTGCCAGCAGTTTAGGGCTCTCTGGGGACGAGCAGTACTTC

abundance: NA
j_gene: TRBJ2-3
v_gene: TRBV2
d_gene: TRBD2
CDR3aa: CASSRLAGGQDTQYF
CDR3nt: TGTGCCAGCAGTCGACTAGCGGGGGGGCAAGATACGCAGTATTTT